This T cell receptor (beta chain) comes out of a study of response to subunit inactivated influenza vaccine. Study-level findings and limits: The study's authors posited that every seasonal influenza vaccination enlists few new T cells.

In TCRdb, the RT-PCR reads were re-called with MiXCR into one record per CDR3 protein. The data contain approximately 500,000 distinct CDR3 sequences, about an eighth of them singletons. This clonotype occurred many times. As yet, its antigen is unknown. This CDR3 is built from 16 residues. V trimming: 2 bases; J trimming: 0 bases; junction bases outside the gene matches: 6. CDR1 is LGHNA and CDR2 is YNFKEQ in the germline V gene. The chain uses TRBV4-2 and TRBJ2-7; TRBD2 aligns across 8 bases. This TCR derives from a man aged 45-60 years who received an inactivated influenza vaccine. Material: PBMCs from blood, obtained more than 35 days after vaccination. CDR3 loop: CASSQSGGGPSYEQYF. Here the CDR3 DNA reads TGTGCCAGCAGCCAATCGGGCGGGGGGCCCTCCTACGAGCAGTACTTC.